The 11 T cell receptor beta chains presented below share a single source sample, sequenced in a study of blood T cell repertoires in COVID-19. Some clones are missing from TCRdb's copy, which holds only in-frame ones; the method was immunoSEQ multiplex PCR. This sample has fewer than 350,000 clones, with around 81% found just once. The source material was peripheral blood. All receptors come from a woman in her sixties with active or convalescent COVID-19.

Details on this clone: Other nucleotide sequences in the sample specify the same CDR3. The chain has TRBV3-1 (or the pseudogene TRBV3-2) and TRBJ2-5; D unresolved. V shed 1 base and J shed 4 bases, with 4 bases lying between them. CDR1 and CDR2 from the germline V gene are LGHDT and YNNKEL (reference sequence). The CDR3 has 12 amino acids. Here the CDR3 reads CASSQVRETQYF. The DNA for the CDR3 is TGTGCCAGCAGCCAAGTGCGAGAGACCCAGTACTTC.

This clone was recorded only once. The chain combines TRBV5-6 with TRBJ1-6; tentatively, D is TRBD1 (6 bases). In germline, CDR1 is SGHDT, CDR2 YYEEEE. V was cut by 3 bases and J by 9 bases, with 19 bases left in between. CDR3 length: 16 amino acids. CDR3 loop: CASSSVQGPPPSPLHF. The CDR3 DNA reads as TGTGCCAGCAGCTCCGTACAGGGCCCTCCTCCTTCACCCCTCCACTTT.

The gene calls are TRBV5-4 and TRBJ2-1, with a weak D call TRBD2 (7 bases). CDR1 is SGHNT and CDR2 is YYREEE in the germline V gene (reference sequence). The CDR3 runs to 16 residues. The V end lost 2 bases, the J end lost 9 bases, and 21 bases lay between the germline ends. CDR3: CASSLFHREGKVEQFF. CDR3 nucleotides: TGTGCCAGCAGCTTATTCCACAGGGAGGGGAAGGTTGAGCAGTTCTTC.

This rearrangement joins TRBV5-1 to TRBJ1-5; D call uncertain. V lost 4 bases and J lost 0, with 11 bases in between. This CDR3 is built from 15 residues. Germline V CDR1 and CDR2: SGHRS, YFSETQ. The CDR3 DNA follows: TGCGCCAGCAGCCTAACCGGGAATAGCAATCAGCCCCAGCATTTT. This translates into CASSLTGNSNQPQHF.

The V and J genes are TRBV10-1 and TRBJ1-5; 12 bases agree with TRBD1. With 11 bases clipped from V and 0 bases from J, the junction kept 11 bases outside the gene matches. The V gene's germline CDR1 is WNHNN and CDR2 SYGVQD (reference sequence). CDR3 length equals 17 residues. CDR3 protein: CARPGQGAVDSNQPQHF. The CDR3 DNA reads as TGCGCCCGACCGGGACAGGGGGCCGTTGATAGCAATCAGCCCCAGCATTTT.

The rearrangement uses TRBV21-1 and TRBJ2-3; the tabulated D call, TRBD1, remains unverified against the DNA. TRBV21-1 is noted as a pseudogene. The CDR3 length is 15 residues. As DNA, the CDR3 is TGTGCCAGCAGCAAGGAGGGACAGGGGGGGGATACGCAGTATTTT. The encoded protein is CASSKEGQGGDTQYF.

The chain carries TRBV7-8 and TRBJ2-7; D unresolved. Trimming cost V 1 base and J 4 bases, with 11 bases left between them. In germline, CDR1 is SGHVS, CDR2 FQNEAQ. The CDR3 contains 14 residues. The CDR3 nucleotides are TGTGCCAGCAGCTTAGTTCTTAATACTTACGAGCAGTACTTC. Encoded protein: CASSLVLNTYEQYF.

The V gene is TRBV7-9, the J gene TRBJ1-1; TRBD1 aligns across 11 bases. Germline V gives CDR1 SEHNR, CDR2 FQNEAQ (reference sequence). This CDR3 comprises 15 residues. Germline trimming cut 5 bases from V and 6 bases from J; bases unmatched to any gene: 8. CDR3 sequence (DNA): TGTGCCAGCAGCCCCGGGACAGGGGGAATGGCTGAAGCTTTCTTT. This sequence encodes CASSPGTGGMAEAFF.

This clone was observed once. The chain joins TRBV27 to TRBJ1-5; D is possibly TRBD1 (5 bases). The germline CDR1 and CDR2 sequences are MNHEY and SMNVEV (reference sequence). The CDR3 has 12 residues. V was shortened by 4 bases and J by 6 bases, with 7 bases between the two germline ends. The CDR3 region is CASSWGGQPQHF. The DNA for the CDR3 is TGTGCCAGCAGTTGGGGGGGTCAGCCCCAGCATTTT.

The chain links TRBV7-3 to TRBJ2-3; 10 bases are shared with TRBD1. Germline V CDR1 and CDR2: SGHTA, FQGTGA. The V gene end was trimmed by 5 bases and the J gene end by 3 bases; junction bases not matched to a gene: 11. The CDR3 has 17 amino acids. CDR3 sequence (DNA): TGTGCCAGCAGCCTCTTAGAAGGGGGACAGGGGACAGATACGCAGTATTTT. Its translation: CASSLLEGGQGTDTQYF.

The DNA of the CDR3 is TGTGCCAGCACGCTGACAGGGAACACTGAAGCTTTCTTT. This translates into CASTLTGNTEAFF. The gene calls are TRBV3-1 (or the pseudogene TRBV3-2) and TRBJ1-1; possible D gene TRBD1, 6 bases. Per germline, CDR1 LGHDT and CDR2 YNNKEL (reference sequence). The ends were cut back, 7 bases at V and 1 base at J, with 10 bases in the middle. CDR3 size: 13 residues.